This entry concerns a single T cell receptor beta chain. The antigen is not known. These data come from a study of CD8 T cells in Susac syndrome. For the study at large: Blood was drawn from Susac syndrome patients while they were therapy-naive, on corticosteroids, or on intravenous immunoglobulin alone.

The V segment lost 4 bases and the J segment 2 bases; nucleotides outside the gene matches: 4. Germline V gene lookup returns CDR1 SGHTA and CDR2 FQGTGA. This CDR3 region has 17 residues. RNA amounts of 0.5 to 1 ug underwent reverse transcription with random hexamers. Amplification of TCR beta CDR3 was carried out by immunoSEQ multiplex PCR, which covered 54 Vbeta and 13 Jbeta segments. One entry per CDR3 protein, called by TCRdb with MiXCR from the immunoSEQ multiplex PCR reads. The repertoire holds approximately 190,000 distinct CDR3 sequences, with over 75% as singletons. Overall study findings and caveats: The relatively small number of individuals in the TCR sequencing and HLA analysis was acknowledged by the study.

The rearrangement joins TRBV7-3 to TRBJ2-2; 13 bases match TRBD2. What was sequenced was CD4+ T cells from PBMCs. The receptor's source is a human donor with Susac syndrome. As DNA, the CDR3 is TGTGCCAGCAGCTCAAGGACTAGCGGGAGTAACACCGGGGAGCTGTTTTTT. This codes for CASSSRTSGSNTGELFF.